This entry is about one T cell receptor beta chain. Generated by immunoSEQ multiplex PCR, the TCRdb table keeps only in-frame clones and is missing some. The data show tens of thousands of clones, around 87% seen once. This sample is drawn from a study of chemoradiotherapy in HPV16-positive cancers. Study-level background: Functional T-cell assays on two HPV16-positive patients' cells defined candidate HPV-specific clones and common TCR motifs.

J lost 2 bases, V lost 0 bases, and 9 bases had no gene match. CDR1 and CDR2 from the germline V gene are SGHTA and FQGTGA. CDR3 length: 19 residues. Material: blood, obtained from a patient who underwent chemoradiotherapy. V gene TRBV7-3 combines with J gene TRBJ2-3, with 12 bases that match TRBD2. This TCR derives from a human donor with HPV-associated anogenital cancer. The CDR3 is CASSLTPPTSGGHTDTQYF. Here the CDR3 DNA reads TGTGCCAGCAGCTTAACCCCCCCGACTAGCGGGGGACACACAGATACGCAGTATTTT. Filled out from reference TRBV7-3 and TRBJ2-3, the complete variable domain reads GAGVSQTPSNKVTEKGKYVELRCDPISGHTALYWYRQSLGQGPEFLIYFQGTGAADDSGLPNDRFFAVRPEGSVSTLKIQRTERGDSAVYLCASSLTPPTSGGHTDTQYFGPGTRLTVL.